This T cell receptor (beta chain) was documented in a study of radiotherapy plus CTLA-4 blockade in lung cancer. Study summary: Disease control reached roughly 33%, with objective responses in 15% to 20%.

TCRdb keeps only in-frame clones here, not all; method: immunoSEQ multiplex PCR. In the table there are tens of thousands of clones, 70% to 80% of which are singletons. Chemo-refractory metastatic non-small-cell lung cancer patients underwent focal radiation alongside CTLA-4 blockade with ipilimumab. Study results and limitations: Reports identified early blood T cell clone dynamics, with interferon-beta, as the best response predictor. Peripheral blood showed expansion of tumor-derived TCR clones after radiotherapy and ipilimumab.

The CDR3 spans 15 residues. Germline CDR1 and CDR2: GTSNPN and SVGIG (reference sequence). V lost 3 bases, J lost 7 bases, and 16 bases lay in between. As regards this clone: Its target is not known.

The sample here was peripheral blood, taken from a patient treated with radiotherapy plus ipilimumab. The rearrangement links TRBV30 to TRBJ1-6, with D hard to call. The clonotype originates from a human donor with non-small cell lung cancer who had a complete response to radiotherapy plus ipilimumab. CDR3 protein: CAWRSWEVRNSPLHF. CDR3 coding DNA: TGTGCCTGGAGATCCTGGGAGGTCAGGAATTCACCCCTCCACTTT.